This TCR beta chain was observed in a study of blood T cell dynamics during melanoma immunotherapy. Across the whole study: Standard first-line treatment here was pembrolizumab or nivolumab plus ipilimumab in metastatic melanoma. Points from the study as a whole: Unlike progressors, later disease-control patients had W3 repertoires gaining clonality or diversity.

As to time point: pre-treatment baseline. Apart from a couple of fast progressors, RECIST 1.1 response was judged 12 weeks post-infusion. The CDR3 covers 13 residues. The germline CDR1 and CDR2 sequences are SNHLY and FYNNEI. Trimming shortened V by 7 bases and J by 5 bases, and 14 bases separated the two germline ends. Points on this clone: Its antigen is not identified.

A fixed DNA input of roughly 0.35 ug was used per bulk PBMC sample. Here immunoSEQ multiplex PCR was the method, and the copy in TCRdb shows in-frame clones only, minus some. This table has roughly 16,000 clones, approximately 93% appearing once. This TCR was recovered from a human donor with melanoma. V and J are TRBV2 and TRBJ2-5; tentatively, D is TRBD2 (6 bases). The sequencing here drew on blood, taken from a patient treated with checkpoint blockade. CDR3 residues: CASMGGAQETQYF. The CDR3 bases are TGTGCCAGCATGGGCGGGGCACAGGAGACCCAGTACTTC.